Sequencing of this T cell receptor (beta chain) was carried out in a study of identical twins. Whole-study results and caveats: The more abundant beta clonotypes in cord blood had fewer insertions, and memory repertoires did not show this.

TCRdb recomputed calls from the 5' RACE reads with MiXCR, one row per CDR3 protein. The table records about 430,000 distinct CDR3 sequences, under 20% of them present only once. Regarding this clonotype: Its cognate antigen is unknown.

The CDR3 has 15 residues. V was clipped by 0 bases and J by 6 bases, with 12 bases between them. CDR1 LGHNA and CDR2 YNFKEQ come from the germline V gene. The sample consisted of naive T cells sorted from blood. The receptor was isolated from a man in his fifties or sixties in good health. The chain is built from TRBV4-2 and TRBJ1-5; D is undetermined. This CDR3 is CASSQEVTGAQPQHF. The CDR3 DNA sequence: TGTGCCAGCAGCCAAGAAGTGACGGGTGCTCAGCCCCAGCATTTT.